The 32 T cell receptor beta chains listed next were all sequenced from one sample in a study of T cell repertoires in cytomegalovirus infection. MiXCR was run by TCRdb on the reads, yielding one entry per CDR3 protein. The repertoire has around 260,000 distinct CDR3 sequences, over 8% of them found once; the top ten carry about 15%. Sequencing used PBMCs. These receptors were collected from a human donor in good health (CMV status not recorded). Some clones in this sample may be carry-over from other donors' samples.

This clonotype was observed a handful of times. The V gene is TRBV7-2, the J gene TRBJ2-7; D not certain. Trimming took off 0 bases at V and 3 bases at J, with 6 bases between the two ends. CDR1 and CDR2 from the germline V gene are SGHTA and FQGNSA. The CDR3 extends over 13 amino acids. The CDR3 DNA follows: TGTGCCAGCAGCTTAGCCCTCATCTACGAGCAGTACTTC. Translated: CASSLALIYEQYF. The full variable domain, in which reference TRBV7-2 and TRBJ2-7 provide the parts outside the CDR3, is GAGVSQSPSNKVTEKGKDVELRCDPISGHTALYWYRQSLGQGLEFLIYFQGNSAPDKSGLPSDRFSAERTGGSVSTLTIQRTQQEDSAVYLCASSLALIYEQYFGPGTRLTVT.

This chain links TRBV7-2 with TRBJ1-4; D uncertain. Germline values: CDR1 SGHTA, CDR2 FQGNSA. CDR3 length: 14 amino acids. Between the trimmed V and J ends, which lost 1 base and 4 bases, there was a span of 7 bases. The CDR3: CASSLGTFNEKLFF. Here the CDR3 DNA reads TGTGCCAGCAGCTTAGGGACCTTTAATGAAAAACTGTTTTTT.

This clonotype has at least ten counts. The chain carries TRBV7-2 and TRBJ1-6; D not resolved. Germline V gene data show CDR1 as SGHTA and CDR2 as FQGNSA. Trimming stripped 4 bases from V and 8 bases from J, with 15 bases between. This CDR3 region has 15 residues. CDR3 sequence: CASSSRSGRDSPLHF. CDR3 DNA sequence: TGTGCCAGCAGCTCCCGGAGCGGTAGAGATTCACCCCTCCACTTT.

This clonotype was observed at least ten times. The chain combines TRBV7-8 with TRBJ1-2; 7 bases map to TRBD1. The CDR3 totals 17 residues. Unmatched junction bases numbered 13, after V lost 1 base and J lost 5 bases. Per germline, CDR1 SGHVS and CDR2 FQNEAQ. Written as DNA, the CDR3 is TGTGCCAGCAGCTTAGGGGGGGGACTCATGACAGGGTATGGCTACACCTTC. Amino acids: CASSLGGGLMTGYGYTF.

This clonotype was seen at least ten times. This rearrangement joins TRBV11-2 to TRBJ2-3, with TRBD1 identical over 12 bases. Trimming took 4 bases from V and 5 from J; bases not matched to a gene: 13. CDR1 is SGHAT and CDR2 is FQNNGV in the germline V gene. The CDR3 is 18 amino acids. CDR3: CASSSTPGQGARVDTQYF. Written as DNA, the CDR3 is TGTGCCAGCAGCTCGACACCGGGACAGGGGGCGCGAGTAGATACGCAGTATTTT.

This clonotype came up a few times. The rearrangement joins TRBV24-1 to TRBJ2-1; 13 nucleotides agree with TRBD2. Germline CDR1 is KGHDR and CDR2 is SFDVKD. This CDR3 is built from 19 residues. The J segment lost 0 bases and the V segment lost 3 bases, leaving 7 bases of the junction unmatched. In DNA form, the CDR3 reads TGTGCCACCAGTGATGCCCCGGGACTAGCGGGAAGCTCCTACAATGAGCAGTTCTTC. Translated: CATSDAPGLAGSSYNEQFF.

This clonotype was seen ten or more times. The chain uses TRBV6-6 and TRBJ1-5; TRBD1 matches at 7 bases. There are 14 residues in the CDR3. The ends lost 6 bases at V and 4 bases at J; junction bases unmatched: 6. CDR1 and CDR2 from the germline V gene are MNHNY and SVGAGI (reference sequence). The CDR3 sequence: CASSRDSPNQPQHF. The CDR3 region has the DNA TGTGCCAGCAGCCGGGACAGTCCAAATCAGCCCCAGCATTTT.

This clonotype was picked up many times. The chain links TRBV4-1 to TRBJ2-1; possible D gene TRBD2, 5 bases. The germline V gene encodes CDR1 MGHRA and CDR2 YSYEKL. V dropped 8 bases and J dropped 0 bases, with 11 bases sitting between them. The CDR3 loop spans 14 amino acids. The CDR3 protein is CASGRDSSYNEQFF. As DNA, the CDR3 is TGCGCCAGCGGTCGGGATAGCTCCTACAATGAGCAGTTCTTC.

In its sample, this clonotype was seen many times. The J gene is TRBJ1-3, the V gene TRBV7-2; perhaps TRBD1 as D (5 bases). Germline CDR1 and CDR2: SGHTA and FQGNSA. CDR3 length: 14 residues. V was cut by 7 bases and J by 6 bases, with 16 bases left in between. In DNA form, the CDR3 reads TGTGCCAGCACTGTGGGGGTCTTCGAAAACACCATATATTTT. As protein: CASTVGVFENTIYF.

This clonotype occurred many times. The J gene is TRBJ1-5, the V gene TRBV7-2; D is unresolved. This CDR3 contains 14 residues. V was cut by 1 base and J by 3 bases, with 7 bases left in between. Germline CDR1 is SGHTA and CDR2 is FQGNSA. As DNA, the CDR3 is TGTGCCAGCAGCTTAGACCAGGTCAATCAGCCCCAGCATTTT. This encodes CASSLDQVNQPQHF.

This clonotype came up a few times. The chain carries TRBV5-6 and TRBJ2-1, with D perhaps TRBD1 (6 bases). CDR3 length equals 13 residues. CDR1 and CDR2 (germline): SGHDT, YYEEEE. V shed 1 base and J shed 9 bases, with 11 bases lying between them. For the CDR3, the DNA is TGTGCCAGCAGCTTGTTTGGACAGATTGAGCAGTTCTTC. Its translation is CASSLFGQIEQFF.

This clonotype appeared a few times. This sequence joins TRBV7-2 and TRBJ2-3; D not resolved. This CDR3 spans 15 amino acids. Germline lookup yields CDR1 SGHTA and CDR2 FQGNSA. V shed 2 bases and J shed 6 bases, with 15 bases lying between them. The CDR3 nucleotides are TGTGCCAGCAGCTTAATCAGCTACCCTACGGATACGCAGTATTTT. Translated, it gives CASSLISYPTDTQYF.

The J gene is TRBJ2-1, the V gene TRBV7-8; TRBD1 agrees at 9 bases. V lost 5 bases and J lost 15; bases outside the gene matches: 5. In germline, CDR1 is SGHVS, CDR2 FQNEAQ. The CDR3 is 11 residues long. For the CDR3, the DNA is TGTGCCAGCAGCGACGGGACAGGGCTGTTCTTC. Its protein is CASSDGTGLFF.

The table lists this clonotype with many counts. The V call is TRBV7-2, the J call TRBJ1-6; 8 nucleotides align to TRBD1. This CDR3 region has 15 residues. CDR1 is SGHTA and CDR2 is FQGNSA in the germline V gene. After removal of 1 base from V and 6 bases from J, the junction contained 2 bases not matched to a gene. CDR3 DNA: TGTGCCAGCAGCTTAGGGACAGGGACTAATTCACCCCTCCACTTT. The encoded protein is CASSLGTGTNSPLHF.

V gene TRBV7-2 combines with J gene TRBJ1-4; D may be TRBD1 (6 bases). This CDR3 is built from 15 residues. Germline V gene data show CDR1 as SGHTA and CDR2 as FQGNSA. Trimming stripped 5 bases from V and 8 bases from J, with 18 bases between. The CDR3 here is CASSEMTGGREKLFF. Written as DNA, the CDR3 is TGTGCCAGCAGCGAAATGACAGGAGGACGCGAAAAACTGTTTTTT.

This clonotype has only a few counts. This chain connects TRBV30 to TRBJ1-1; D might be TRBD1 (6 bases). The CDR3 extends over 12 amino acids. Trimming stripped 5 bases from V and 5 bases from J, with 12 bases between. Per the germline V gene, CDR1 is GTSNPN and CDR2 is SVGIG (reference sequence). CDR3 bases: TGTGCCTGGGGGAGGGGGGTGACTGAAGCTTTCTTT. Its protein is CAWGRGVTEAFF. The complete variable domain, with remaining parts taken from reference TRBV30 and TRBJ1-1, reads SQTIHQWPATLVQPVGSPLSLECTVEGTSNPNLYWYRQAAGRGLQLLFYSVGIGQISSEVPQNLSASRPQDRQFILSSKKLLLSDSGFYLCAWGRGVTEAFFGQGTRLTVV.

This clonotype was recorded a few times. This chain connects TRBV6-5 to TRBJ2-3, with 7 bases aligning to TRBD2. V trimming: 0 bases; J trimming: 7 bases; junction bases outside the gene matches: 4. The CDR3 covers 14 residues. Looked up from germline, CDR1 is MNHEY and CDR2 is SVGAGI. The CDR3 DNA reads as TGTGCCAGCAGTTACTCCCCTAGCGGTTATACGCAGTATTTT. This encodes CASSYSPSGYTQYF.

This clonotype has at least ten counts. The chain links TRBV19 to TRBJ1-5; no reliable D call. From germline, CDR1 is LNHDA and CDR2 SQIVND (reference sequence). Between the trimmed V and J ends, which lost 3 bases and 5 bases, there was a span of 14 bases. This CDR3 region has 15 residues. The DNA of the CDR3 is TGTGCCAGTAGTATTTCTTCTGGGCTCGATCAGCCCCAGCATTTT. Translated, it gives CASSISSGLDQPQHF.

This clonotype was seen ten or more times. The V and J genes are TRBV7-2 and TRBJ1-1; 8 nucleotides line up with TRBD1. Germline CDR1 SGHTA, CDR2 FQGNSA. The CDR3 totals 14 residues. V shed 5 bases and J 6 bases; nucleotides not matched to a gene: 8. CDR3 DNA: TGTGCCAGCAGCCCCAGGGGGCGCGTGGCTGAAGCTTTCTTT. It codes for CASSPRGRVAEAFF.

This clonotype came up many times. The DNA of the CDR3 is TGTGCCAGCAGCTTAACCGGGACAGGAGCAAATGAGCAGTTCTTC. It codes for CASSLTGTGANEQFF. The rearrangement uses TRBV7-2 and TRBJ2-1; 8 nucleotides align to TRBD1. J gave up 7 bases and V 2 bases, and 7 bases lay outside the gene matches. Per the germline V gene, CDR1 is SGHTA and CDR2 is FQGNSA. The CDR3 is made up of 15 amino acids.

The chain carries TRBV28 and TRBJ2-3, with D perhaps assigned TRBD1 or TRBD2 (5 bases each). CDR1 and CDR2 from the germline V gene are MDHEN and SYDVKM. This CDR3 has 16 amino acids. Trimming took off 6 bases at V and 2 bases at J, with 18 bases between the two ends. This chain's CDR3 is CASSQEGGTVTDTQYF. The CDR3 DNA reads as TGTGCCAGCAGCCAAGAGGGTGGGACGGTCACAGATACGCAGTATTTT. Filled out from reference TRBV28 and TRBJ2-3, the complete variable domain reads DVKVTQSSRYLVKRTGEKVFLECVQDMDHENMFWYRQDPGLGLRLIYFSYDVKMKEKGDIPEGYSVSREKKERFSLILESASTNQTSMYLCASSQEGGTVTDTQYFGPGTRLTVL.

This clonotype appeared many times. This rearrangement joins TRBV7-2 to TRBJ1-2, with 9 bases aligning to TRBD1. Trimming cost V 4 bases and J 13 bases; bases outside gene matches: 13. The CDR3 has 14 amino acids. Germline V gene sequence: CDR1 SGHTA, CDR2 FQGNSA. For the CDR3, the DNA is TGTGCCAGCAGCTCAACGGCCGGACAGGGGATACTCACCTTC. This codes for CASSSTAGQGILTF.

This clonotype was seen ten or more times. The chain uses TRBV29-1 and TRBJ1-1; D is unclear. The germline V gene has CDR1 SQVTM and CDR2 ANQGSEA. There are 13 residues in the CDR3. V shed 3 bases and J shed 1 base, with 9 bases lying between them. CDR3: CSVDGSGNTEAFF. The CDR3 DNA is TGCAGCGTTGATGGGTCAGGGAACACTGAAGCTTTCTTT.

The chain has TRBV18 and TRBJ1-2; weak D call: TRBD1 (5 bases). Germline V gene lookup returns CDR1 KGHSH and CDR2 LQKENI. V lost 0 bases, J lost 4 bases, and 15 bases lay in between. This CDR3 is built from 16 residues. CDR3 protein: CASSPPVSGASYGYTF. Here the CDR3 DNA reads TGTGCCAGCTCACCACCCGTATCCGGGGCGTCCTATGGCTACACCTTC.

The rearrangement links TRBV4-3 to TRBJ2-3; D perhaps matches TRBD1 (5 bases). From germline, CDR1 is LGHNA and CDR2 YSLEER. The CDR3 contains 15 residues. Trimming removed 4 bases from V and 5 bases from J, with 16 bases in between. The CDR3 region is CASSLQGQVRDTQYF. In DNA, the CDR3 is TGCGCCAGCAGCCTCCAGGGTCAAGTTAGAGATACGCAGTATTTT.

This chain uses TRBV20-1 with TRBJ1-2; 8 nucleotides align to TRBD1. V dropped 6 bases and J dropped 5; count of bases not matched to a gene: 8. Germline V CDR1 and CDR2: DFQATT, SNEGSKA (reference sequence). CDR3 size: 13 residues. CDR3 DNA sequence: TGCAGTGCGGAAGACAGGGGAAAGTATGGCTACACCTTC. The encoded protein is CSAEDRGKYGYTF.

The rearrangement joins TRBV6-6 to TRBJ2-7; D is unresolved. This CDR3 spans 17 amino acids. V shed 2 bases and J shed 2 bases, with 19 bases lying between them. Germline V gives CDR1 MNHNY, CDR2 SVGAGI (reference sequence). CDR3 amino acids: CASSYTAVKSAPYEQYF. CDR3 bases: TGTGCCAGCAGTTACACCGCGGTGAAATCCGCCCCCTACGAGCAGTACTTC.

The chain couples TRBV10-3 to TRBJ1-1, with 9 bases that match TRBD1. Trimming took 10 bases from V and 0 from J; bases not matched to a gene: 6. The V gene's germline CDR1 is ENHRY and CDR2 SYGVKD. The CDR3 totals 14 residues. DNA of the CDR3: TGTGCCACACAGGGGGCGTCAATGAACACTGAAGCTTTCTTT. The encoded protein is CATQGASMNTEAFF.

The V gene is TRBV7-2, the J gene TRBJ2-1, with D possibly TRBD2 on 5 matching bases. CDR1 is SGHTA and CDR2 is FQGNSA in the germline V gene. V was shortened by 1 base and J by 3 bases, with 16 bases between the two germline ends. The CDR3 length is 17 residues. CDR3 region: CASSLGGRLKYYNEQFF. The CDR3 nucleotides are TGTGCCAGCAGCTTAGGAGGGCGACTCAAGTACTACAATGAGCAGTTCTTC.

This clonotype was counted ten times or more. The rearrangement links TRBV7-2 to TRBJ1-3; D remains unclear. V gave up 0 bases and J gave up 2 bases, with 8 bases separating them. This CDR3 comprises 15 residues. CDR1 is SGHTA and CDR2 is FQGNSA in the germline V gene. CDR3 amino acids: CASSLASSTGNTIYF. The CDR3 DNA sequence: TGTGCCAGCAGCTTAGCGTCTAGTACTGGAAACACCATATATTTT.

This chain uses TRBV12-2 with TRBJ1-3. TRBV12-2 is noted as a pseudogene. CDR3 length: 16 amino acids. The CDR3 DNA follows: TGTGCAAGTCGCTTAGTTGGCAGGTCCTCTGGAAACACCATATATTTT. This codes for CASRLVGRSSGNTIYF.

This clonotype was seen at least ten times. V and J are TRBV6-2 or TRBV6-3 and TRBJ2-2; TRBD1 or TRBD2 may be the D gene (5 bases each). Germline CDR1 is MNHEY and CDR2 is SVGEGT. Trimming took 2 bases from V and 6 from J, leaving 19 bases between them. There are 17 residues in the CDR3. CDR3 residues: CASSYQPSRVPPGELFF. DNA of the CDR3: TGTGCCAGCAGTTACCAGCCTAGCAGGGTTCCCCCCGGGGAGCTGTTTTTT.